What follows is one TCR beta chain and its context. This sample is part of a study of shared clonotypes between healthy human individuals. This table comes from immunoSEQ multiplex PCR, and its TCRdb copy is limited to in-frame clones, with some not included. This sample has some 2.3 million clones, with more than 80% found just once. The donors, healthy adults who were HIV-negative, had experienced no recent acute infections or vaccinations. Germline V gene data show CDR1 as MDHEN and CDR2 as SYDVKM. CDR3 length: 16 amino acids. V gave up 4 bases and J gave up 4 bases, with 17 bases separating them. The chain carries TRBV28 and TRBJ2-1; perhaps TRBD2 as D (6 bases). Sequences were obtained from naive CD4+ T cells from PBMCs. The subset here: CD45RA+ positively selected. The receptor's source is a man aged 18 to 35 in good health. Some clones in this sample may be carry-over from other donors' samples. The CDR3 spells CASSSPSGGRYNEQFF. The CDR3 DNA reads TGTGCCAGCAGTTCCCCAAGCGGAGGGAGGTACAATGAGCAGTTCTTC.